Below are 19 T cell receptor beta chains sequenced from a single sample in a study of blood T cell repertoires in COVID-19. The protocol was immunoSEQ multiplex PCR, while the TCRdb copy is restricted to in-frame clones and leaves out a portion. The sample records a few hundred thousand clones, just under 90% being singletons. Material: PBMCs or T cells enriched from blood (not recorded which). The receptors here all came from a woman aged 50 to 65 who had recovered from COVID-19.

This CDR3 reads CASSHLAEETQYF. CDR3 nucleotide sequence: TGTGCCAGCAGCCACCTAGCGGAGGAGACCCAGTACTTC. V usage is TRBV3-1 (or the pseudogene TRBV3-2) and J usage is TRBJ2-5; TRBD2 matches at 7 bases. The CDR3 runs to 13 residues. Germline assignment: CDR1 LGHDT and CDR2 YNNKEL (reference sequence). Losses at the gene ends were 3 bases for V and 5 bases for J; bases not matched to a gene: 3.

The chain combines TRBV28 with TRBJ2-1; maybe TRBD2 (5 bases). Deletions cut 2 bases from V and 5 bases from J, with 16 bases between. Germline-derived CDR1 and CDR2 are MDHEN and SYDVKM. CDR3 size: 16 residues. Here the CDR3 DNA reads TGTGCCAGCAGTTTAGGGGAGCCCCAGCTCCACAATGAGCAGTTCTTC. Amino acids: CASSLGEPQLHNEQFF.

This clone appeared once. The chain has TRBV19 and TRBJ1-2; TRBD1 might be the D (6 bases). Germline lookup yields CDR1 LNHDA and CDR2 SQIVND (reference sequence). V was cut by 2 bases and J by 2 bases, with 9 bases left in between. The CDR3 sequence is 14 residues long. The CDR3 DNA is TGTGCCAGTAGTATATGGACAGTAAACTATGGCTACACCTTC. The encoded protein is CASSIWTVNYGYTF.

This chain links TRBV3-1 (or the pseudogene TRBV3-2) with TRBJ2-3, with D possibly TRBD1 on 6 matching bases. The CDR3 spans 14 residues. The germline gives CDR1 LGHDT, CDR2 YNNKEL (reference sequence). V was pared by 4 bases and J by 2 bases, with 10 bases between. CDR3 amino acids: CASSRGQITDTQYF. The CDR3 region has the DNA TGTGCCAGCAGCCGCGGACAGATCACAGATACGCAGTATTTT.

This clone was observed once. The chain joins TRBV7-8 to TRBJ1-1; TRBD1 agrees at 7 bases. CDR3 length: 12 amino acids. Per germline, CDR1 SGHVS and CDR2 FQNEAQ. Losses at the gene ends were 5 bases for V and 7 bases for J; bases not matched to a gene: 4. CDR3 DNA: TGTGCCAGCAGCCTGGACAGGCTTGAAGCTTTCTTT. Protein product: CASSLDRLEAFF.

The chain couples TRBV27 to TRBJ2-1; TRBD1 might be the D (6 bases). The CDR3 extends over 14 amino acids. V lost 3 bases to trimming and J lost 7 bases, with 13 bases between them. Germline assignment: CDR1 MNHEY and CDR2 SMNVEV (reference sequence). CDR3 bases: TGTGCCAGCAGTTTTACAGGGTTTTTTAATGAGCAGTTCTTC. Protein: CASSFTGFFNEQFF.

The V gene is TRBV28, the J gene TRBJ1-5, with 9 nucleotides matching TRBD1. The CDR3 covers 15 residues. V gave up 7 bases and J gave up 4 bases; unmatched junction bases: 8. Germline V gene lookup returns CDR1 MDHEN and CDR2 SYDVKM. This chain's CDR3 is CASKPGQGVNQPQHF. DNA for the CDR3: TGTGCCAGCAAGCCGGGACAGGGTGTTAATCAGCCCCAGCATTTT.

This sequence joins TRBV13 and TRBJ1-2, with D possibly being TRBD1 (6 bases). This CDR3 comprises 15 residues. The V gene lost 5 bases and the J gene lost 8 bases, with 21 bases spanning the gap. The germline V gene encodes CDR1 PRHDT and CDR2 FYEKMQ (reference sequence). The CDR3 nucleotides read TGTGCCAGCAGCCACCTAGGGGGAGGGGACGGAGGCTACACCTTC. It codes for CASSHLGGGDGGYTF. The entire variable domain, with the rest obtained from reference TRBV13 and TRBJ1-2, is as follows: AAGVIQSPRHLIKEKRETATLKCYPIPRHDTVYWYQQGPGQDPQFLISFYEKMQSDKGSIPDRFSAQQFSDYHSELNMSSLELGDSALYFCASSHLGGGDGGYTFGSGTRLTVV.

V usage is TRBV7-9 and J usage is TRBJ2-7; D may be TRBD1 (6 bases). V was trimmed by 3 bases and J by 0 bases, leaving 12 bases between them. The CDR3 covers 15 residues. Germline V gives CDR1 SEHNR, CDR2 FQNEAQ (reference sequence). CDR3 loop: CASSFRDTSSYEQYF. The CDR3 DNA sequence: TGTGCCAGCAGCTTCCGGGACACGAGCTCCTACGAGCAGTACTTC.

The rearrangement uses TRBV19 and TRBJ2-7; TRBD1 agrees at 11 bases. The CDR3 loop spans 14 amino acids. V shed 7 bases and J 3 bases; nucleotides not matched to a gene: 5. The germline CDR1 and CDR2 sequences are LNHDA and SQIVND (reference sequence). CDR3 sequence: CASTPGQGGYEQYF. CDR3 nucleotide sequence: TGTGCCAGTACACCGGGACAGGGGGGCTACGAGCAGTACTTC.

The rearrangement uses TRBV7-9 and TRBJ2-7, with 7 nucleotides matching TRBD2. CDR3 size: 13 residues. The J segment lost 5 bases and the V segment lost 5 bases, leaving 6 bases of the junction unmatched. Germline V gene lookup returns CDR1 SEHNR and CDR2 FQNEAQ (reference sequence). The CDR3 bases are TGTGCCAGCAGCCTGGGCGGGGGAGACGAGCAGTACTTC. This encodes CASSLGGGDEQYF.

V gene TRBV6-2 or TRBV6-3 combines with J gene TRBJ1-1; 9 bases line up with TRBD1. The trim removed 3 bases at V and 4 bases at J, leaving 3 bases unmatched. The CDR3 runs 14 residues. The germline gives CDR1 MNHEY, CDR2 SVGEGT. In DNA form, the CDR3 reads TGTGCCAGCAGTTATACAGGGGGCAGCACTGAAGCTTTCTTT. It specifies CASSYTGGSTEAFF.

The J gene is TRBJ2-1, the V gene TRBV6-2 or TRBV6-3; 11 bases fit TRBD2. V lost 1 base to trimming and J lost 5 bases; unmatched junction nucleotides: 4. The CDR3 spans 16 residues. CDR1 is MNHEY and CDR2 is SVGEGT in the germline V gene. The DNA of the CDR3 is TGTGCCAGCAGTTACTTAGCGGGGGGGATAAACAATGAGCAGTTCTTC. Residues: CASSYLAGGINNEQFF.

The CDR3 loop reads CSASPGHQHTF. The CDR3 nucleotides read TGCAGTGCTAGCCCAGGACACCAGCACACCTTC. This sequence joins TRBV20-1 and TRBJ1-2; the D gene is possibly TRBD1 (5 bases). The CDR3 contains 11 residues. V lost 3 bases and J 12 bases, leaving 14 bases between the germline ends. CDR1 DFQATT and CDR2 SNEGSKA come from the germline V gene (reference sequence).

CDR3 in DNA: TGTGCCAGCTCACCACGGGACAGCACCTACGAGCAGTACTTC. The encoded protein is CASSPRDSTYEQYF. The rearrangement links TRBV18 to TRBJ2-7; TRBD1 agrees at 7 bases. CDR1 and CDR2 from the germline V gene are KGHSH and LQKENI. This CDR3 is built from 14 residues. V dropped 1 base and J dropped 2; count of bases not matched to a gene: 2.

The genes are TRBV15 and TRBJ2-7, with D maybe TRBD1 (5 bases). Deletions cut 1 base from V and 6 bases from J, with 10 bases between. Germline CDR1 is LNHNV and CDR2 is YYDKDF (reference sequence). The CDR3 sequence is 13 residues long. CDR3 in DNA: TGTGCCACCAGCAGAGTAACAGGATCCGAGCAGTACTTC. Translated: CATSRVTGSEQYF.

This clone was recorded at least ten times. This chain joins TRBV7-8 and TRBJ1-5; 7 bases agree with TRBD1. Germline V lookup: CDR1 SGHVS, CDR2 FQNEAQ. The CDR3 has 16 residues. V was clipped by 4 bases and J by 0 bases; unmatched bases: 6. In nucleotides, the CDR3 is TGTGCCAGCAGCTGGGGGACAGTCCATAGCAATCAGCCCCAGCATTTT. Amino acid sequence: CASSWGTVHSNQPQHF. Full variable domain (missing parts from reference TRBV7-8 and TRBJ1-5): GAGVSQSPRYKVAKRGQDVALRCDPISGHVSLFWYQQALGQGPEFLTYFQNEAQLDKSGLPSDRFFAERPEGSVSTLKIQRTQQEDSAVYLCASSWGTVHSNQPQHFGDGTRLSIL.

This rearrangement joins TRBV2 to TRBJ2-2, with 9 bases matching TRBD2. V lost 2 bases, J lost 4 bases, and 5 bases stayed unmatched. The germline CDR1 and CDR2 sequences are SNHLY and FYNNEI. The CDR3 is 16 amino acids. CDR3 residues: CASSERGLASTGELFF. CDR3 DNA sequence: TGTGCCAGCAGTGAAAGAGGACTAGCGTCCACCGGGGAGCTGTTTTTT.

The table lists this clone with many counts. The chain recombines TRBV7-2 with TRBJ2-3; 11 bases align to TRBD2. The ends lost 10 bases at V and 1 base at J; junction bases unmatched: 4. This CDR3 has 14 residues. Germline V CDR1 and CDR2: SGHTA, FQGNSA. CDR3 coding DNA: TGTGCCATTTCGACTAGCGGGGGCACAGATACGCAGTATTTT. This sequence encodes CAISTSGGTDTQYF.